This T cell receptor (beta chain) comes out of a study of blood T cell repertoires in COVID-19. Study at large: Sample material is recorded as cDNA or gDNA derived from T cells, B-cell-depleted T cells, or PBMCs.

As handled by the study authors: Amplifying reference gene primers gave estimates of nucleated cell counts. Measured with immunoSEQ multiplex PCR; TCRdb has only the in-frame clones, and not every one. V, J and clone size derive from that table, while D and trimming were established from the DNA sequence. The table has about 380,000 clones, less than 85% seen once. The CDR3 totals 15 residues. With 0 bases removed from V and 2 bases from J, the gap between germline ends came to 9 bases. From germline, CDR1 is SGHRS and CDR2 YFSETQ. V usage is TRBV5-1 and J usage is TRBJ2-1; D possibly corresponds to TRBD1 (6 bases). The receptor was isolated from a woman under 30 with acute or convalescent COVID-19. Material for sequencing was peripheral blood. CDR3 nucleotide sequence: TGCGCCAGCAGCTTGGGCAGGGGCACCTACAATGAGCAGTTCTTC. Amino acid sequence: CASSLGRGTYNEQFF.